Each of the 25 T cell receptor beta chains below was sequenced from the same sample in a study of cytomegalovirus exposure and HLA in healthy donors. PCR amplification relied on 60 Vbeta primers (plus 13 Jbeta primers). Measured with immunoSEQ multiplex PCR; TCRdb has only the in-frame clones, and not every one. Of 110,000 to 150,000 clones in the sample, 76% were seen once. Sequences were obtained from PBMCs. Receptors originate from a woman in her thirties or forties in good health and CMV-seronegative.

The chain couples TRBV6-5 to TRBJ2-3; D is possibly TRBD2 (6 bases). The CDR3 runs 14 residues. Germline assignment: CDR1 MNHEY and CDR2 SVGAGI. Trimming removed 4 bases at V and 4 bases at J, with 12 bases between. CDR3 DNA sequence: TGTGCCAGCAGTTCCCCGGGAGTCCCAGATACGCAGTATTTT. Translated: CASSSPGVPDTQYF.

The gene calls are TRBV6-5 and TRBJ1-1; TRBD1 is a possible D gene (5 bases). Looked up from germline, CDR1 is MNHEY and CDR2 is SVGAGI. The germline V and J ends were trimmed by 5 bases and 8 bases, with 15 bases remaining between them. The CDR3 is made up of 13 amino acids. This chain's CDR3 is CASSLSGPSEAFF. The DNA for the CDR3 is TGTGCCAGCAGTCTATCAGGGCCGTCGGAAGCTTTCTTT.

In its sample, this clone was seen a few times. V gene TRBV5-4 combines with J gene TRBJ1-1, with D possibly being TRBD1 (6 bases). V was cut by 4 bases and J by 1 base, with 14 bases left in between. Per germline, CDR1 SGHNT and CDR2 YYREEE (reference sequence). The CDR3 runs 15 residues. This chain's CDR3 is CASSLGQTRNTEAFF. The CDR3 coding sequence is TGTGCCAGCAGCCTTGGACAGACCAGGAACACTGAAGCTTTCTTT.

This chain links TRBV27 with TRBJ1-2, with D tentatively TRBD1 (5 bases). Trimming stripped 7 bases from V and 2 bases from J, with 17 bases between. This CDR3 comprises 15 residues. Germline V gene data show CDR1 as MNHEY and CDR2 as SMNVEV (reference sequence). In DNA form, the CDR3 reads TGTGCCAGCACCCTAATGATGGGGGGAAACTATGGCTACACCTTC. It specifies CASTLMMGGNYGYTF.

V is TRBV30 and J is TRBJ2-7, with D perhaps matching TRBD1 (5 bases). V was clipped by 4 bases and J by 0 bases, with 7 bases between them. The germline CDR1 and CDR2 sequences are GTSNPN and SVGIG (reference sequence). The CDR3 loop spans 12 amino acids. CDR3 in DNA: TGTGCCTGGACTAGGGGCTCCTACGAGCAGTACTTC. It specifies CAWTRGSYEQYF.

The rearrangement uses TRBV29-1 and TRBJ1-5; 9 bases fit TRBD1. CDR3 size: 12 residues. The ends lost 5 bases at V and 5 bases at J; junction bases unmatched: 1. From germline, CDR1 is SQVTM and CDR2 ANQGSEA. The CDR3 here is CSVWTGDQPQHF. The CDR3 bases are TGCAGCGTTTGGACAGGGGATCAGCCCCAGCATTTT.

The chain employs TRBV28 and TRBJ2-7, with unresolved D. Trimming left V 0 bases short and J 0 bases short, with 9 bases between. The CDR3 loop spans 15 amino acids. Germline values: CDR1 MDHEN, CDR2 SYDVKM. Here the CDR3 reads CASSLWETDSYEQYF. The CDR3 DNA reads as TGTGCCAGCAGTTTATGGGAGACCGACTCCTACGAGCAGTACTTC.

About this clone itself: One end of the junction is discordant with germline, which a read error may explain. The chain couples TRBV7-9 to TRBJ2-4; D may be TRBD2 (7 bases). Germline CDR1 and CDR2: SEHNR and FQNEAQ (reference sequence). This CDR3 is 16 amino acids long. The DNA for the CDR3 is TGTTCCAGCACCCTAGGGGGGGAGGGAGCCAAAAACATTCAGTACTTC. This sequence encodes CSSTLGGEGAKNIQYF.

This sequence joins TRBV7-6 and TRBJ2-1; unclear D gene. Germline CDR1 SGHVS, CDR2 FNYEAQ. There are 12 residues in the CDR3. V was shortened by 5 bases and J by 5 bases, with 7 bases between the two germline ends. The chain's CDR3 is CASSRVNNEQFF. The DNA for the CDR3 is TGTGCCAGCAGCCGCGTGAACAATGAGCAGTTCTTC.

The chain carries TRBV4-1 and TRBJ2-7; 10 nucleotides line up with TRBD1. This CDR3 is 15 amino acids long. V dropped 4 bases and J dropped 4; count of bases not matched to a gene: 7. Germline CDR1 MGHRA, CDR2 YSYEKL. CDR3 sequence reads: CASSPRDRGFYEQYF. DNA for the CDR3: TGCGCCAGCAGCCCCCGGGACAGGGGATTTTACGAGCAGTACTTC.

In its sample, this clone was seen a few times. The V gene is TRBV10-3, the J gene TRBJ1-2; possibly TRBD1 for D (5 bases). CDR3 length: 14 residues. In germline, CDR1 is ENHRY, CDR2 SYGVKD. V was pared by 4 bases and J by 8 bases, with 17 bases between. This CDR3 reads CAISVSSAGWGYTF. The CDR3 nucleotides read TGTGCCATCAGTGTCTCCTCGGCAGGGTGGGGCTACACCTTC.

The table lists this clone with a count of one. V usage is TRBV27 and J usage is TRBJ2-1; 8 bases align to TRBD1. The CDR3 sequence is 19 residues long. V was clipped by 0 bases and J by 1 base; unmatched bases: 11. The germline CDR1 and CDR2 sequences are MNHEY and SMNVEV (reference sequence). CDR3 sequence reads: CASSLSGTGAEGSYNEQFF. The CDR3, as DNA: TGTGCCAGCAGTTTATCCGGGACAGGTGCCGAGGGGTCCTACAATGAGCAGTTCTTC.

This sequence joins TRBV11-2 and TRBJ1-1; D ambiguous. The CDR3 loop spans 15 amino acids. Germline V CDR1 and CDR2: SGHAT, FQNNGV. The V gene lost 5 bases and the J gene lost 1 base, with 14 bases spanning the gap. The CDR3 spells CASSPSTGRNTEAFF. In nucleotides, the CDR3 is TGTGCCAGCAGCCCCAGCACCGGGAGGAACACTGAAGCTTTCTTT.

The genes are TRBV2 and TRBJ2-7; D not certain. Trimming shortened V by 7 bases and J by 1 base, and 14 bases separated the two germline ends. Germline V gene data show CDR1 as SNHLY and CDR2 as FYNNEI. The CDR3 is 14 residues long. This CDR3 reads CASMAIASSYEQYF. As DNA, the CDR3 is TGTGCCAGCATGGCCATTGCCTCATCCTACGAGCAGTACTTC.

This chain connects TRBV10-3 to TRBJ2-5; TRBD2 aligns across 11 bases. Trimming took 3 bases from V and 4 from J; bases not matched to a gene: 7. The germline V gene has CDR1 ENHRY and CDR2 SYGVKD. The CDR3 contains 16 residues. The CDR3 region is CAISDWASGGSETQYF. The CDR3 DNA is TGTGCCATCAGTGACTGGGCTAGCGGGGGGTCAGAGACCCAGTACTTC.

The chain links TRBV29-1 to TRBJ2-7; 8 positions agree with TRBD1. The CDR3 spans 13 residues. Looked up from germline, CDR1 is SQVTM and CDR2 is ANQGSEA. Trimming removed 7 bases from V and 5 bases from J; junction bases left unmatched: 10. The CDR3 coding sequence is TGCAGCGCACGGGGACAGGTCCAAAACGAGCAGTACTTC. It encodes CSARGQVQNEQYF.

This sequence joins TRBV7-9 and TRBJ2-1; 8 bases are shared with TRBD2. This CDR3 contains 15 residues. Trimming removed 5 bases from V and 6 bases from J; junction bases left unmatched: 9. Germline CDR1 reads SEHNR; CDR2 reads FQNEAQ (reference sequence). Here the CDR3 reads CASSAPGGPFNEQFF. The CDR3 region has the DNA TGTGCCAGCAGCGCCCCGGGAGGGCCCTTCAATGAGCAGTTCTTC.

The rearrangement links TRBV5-4 to TRBJ1-4; tentative D call: TRBD1 (5 bases). This CDR3 has 15 residues. V lost 1 base and J lost 5, with 12 bases in between. Germline V gene sequence: CDR1 SGHNT, CDR2 YYREEE (reference sequence). CDR3 sequence reads: CASSLIGGGNEKLFF. Written as DNA, the CDR3 is TGTGCCAGCAGCTTGATAGGTGGGGGGAATGAAAAACTGTTTTTT.

The rearrangement links TRBV6-5 to TRBJ1-2, with 7 bases matching TRBD1. The CDR3 loop spans 13 amino acids. V gave up 5 bases and J gave up 4 bases; unmatched junction bases: 4. The germline V gene has CDR1 MNHEY and CDR2 SVGAGI. The CDR3 spells CASSQQGFYGYTF. As DNA, the CDR3 is TGTGCCAGCAGTCAACAGGGGTTCTATGGCTACACCTTC.

This clone was seen a few times. The chain carries TRBV6-5 and TRBJ1-1; D gene unclear. Looked up from germline, CDR1 is MNHEY and CDR2 is SVGAGI. V gave up 4 bases and J gave up 0 bases, with 6 bases separating them. CDR3 size: 13 residues. DNA for the CDR3: TGTGCCAGCAGTTTCGAGGTGAACACTGAAGCTTTCTTT. Its translation: CASSFEVNTEAFF.

The V gene is TRBV19, the J gene TRBJ1-1, with 9 positions matching TRBD1. The J segment lost 5 bases and the V segment lost 10 bases, leaving 8 bases of the junction unmatched. The CDR3 covers 13 residues. CDR1 is LNHDA and CDR2 is SQIVND in the germline V gene (reference sequence). The CDR3 here is CATEQGAYTEAFF. The CDR3 DNA follows: TGTGCCACCGAACAGGGGGCTTATACTGAAGCTTTCTTT. The full variable domain, in which reference TRBV19 and TRBJ1-1 provide the parts outside the CDR3, is DGGITQSPKYLFRKEGQNVTLSCEQNLNHDAMYWYRQDPGQGLRLIYYSQIVNDFQKGDIAEGYSVSREKKESFPLTVTSAQKNPTAFYLCATEQGAYTEAFFGQGTRLTVV.

V gene TRBV2 combines with J gene TRBJ1-5; D may be TRBD1 (5 bases). The V end was cut by 6 bases, the J end by 3 bases, with 9 bases between. Germline V gene lookup returns CDR1 SNHLY and CDR2 FYNNEI. The CDR3 length is 13 residues. The CDR3 here is CASRRQHNQPQHF. In DNA, the CDR3 is TGTGCCAGCAGACGACAGCACAATCAGCCCCAGCATTTT.

This clone came up once. The chain carries TRBV11-2 and TRBJ2-3; TRBD2 might be the D (6 bases). The CDR3 extends over 16 amino acids. V was trimmed by 1 base and J by 2 bases, leaving 13 bases between them. Per the germline V gene, CDR1 is SGHAT and CDR2 is FQNNGV. CDR3 DNA: TGTGCCAGCAGCTTAGGGATGGCGGGGAACACAGATACGCAGTATTTT. Its protein is CASSLGMAGNTDTQYF.

A single count supports this clone. The chain joins TRBV2 to TRBJ1-1; the D gene is possibly TRBD1 (6 bases). The germline V gene encodes CDR1 SNHLY and CDR2 FYNNEI. The V end lost 2 bases, the J end lost 0 bases, and 10 bases lay between the germline ends. The CDR3 runs to 15 residues. The CDR3 sequence is CASSELGQLNTEAFF. CDR3 nucleotide sequence: TGTGCCAGCAGTGAATTAGGACAGCTGAACACTGAAGCTTTCTTT.

J is TRBJ1-1 and V is TRBV5-1; 7 bases align to TRBD1. Germline V CDR1 and CDR2: SGHRS, YFSETQ. J was trimmed by 4 bases and V by 4 bases; bases with no gene match: 4. The CDR3 sequence is 13 residues long. The CDR3, as DNA: TGCGCCAGCAGCGACCCAGGGGGCACTGAAGCTTTCTTT. The encoded protein is CASSDPGGTEAFF.